The TCR beta chain described here comes from a study of cytomegalovirus exposure and HLA in healthy donors. Study findings and constraints: CMV serostatus alone was available as immune exposure information.

Per the germline V gene, CDR1 is SGHRS and CDR2 is YFSETQ. V was pared by 7 bases and J by 4 bases, with 14 bases between. The CDR3 totals 13 residues. A word on this clone: Antigen specificity is unknown.

Vbeta (60) and Jbeta (13) primers were used in the PCR. Study processing details: The authors later counted 70 million to 85 million unique TCR beta chains, 9 million to 12 million of them shared. Assay used: immunoSEQ multiplex PCR; TCRdb lists only in-frame clones, some missing. The V and J calls and the clone size are those of that table, but D and trimming were determined from the DNA. The sample includes roughly 90,000 clones, approximately 74% seen only once; the top ten take about a fifth. Material: PBMCs. The sequence was obtained from a man aged 25-45 years in good health and CMV-seropositive. V usage is TRBV5-1 and J usage is TRBJ1-2, with a possible D match to TRBD1 (6 bases). The CDR3, as DNA: TGCGCCAGCCAATCCACAGGGAGCTATGGCTACACCTTC. This gives the protein CASQSTGSYGYTF.